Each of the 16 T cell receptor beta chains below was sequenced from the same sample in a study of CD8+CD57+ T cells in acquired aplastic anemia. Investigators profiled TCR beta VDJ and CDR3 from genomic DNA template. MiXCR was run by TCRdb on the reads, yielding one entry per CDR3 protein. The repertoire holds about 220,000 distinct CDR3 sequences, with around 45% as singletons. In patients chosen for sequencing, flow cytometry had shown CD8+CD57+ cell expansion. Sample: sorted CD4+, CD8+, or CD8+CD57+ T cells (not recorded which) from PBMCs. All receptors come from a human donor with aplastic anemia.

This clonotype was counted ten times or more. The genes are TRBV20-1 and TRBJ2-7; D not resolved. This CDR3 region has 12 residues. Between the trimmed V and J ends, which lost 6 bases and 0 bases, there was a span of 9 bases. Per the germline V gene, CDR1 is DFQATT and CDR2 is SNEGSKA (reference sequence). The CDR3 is CSASGSSYEQYF. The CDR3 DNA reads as TGCAGTGCGTCCGGGTCCTCCTACGAGCAGTACTTC.

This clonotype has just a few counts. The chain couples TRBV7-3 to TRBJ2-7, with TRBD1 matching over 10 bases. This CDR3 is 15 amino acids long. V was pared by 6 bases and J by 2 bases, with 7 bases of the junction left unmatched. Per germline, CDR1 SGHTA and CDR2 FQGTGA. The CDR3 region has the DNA TGTGCCAGCAGACCCGACAGGGGGCTCACCTACGAGCAGTACTTC. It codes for CASRPDRGLTYEQYF.

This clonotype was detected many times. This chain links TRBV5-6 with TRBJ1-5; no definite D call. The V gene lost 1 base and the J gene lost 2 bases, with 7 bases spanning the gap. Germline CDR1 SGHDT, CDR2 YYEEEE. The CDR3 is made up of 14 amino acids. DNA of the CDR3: TGTGCCAGCAGCTTGTGGCGGCGCAATCAGCCCCAGCATTTT. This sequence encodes CASSLWRRNQPQHF.

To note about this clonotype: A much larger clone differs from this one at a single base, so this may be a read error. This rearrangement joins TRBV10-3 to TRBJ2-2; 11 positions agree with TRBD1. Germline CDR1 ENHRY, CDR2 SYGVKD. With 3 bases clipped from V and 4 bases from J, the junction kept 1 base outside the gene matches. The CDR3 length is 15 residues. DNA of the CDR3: TGTGCCATCAGTGAAGGGACAGGGGGCACCGGGGAGCTGTTTTTT. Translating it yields CAISEGTGGTGELFF.

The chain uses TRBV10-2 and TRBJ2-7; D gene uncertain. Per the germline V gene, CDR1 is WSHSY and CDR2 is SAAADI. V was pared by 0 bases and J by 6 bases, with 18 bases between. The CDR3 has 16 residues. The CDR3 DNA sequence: TGCGCCAGCAGTGAGTCAGCTCGCGGCAACAAGGGCGAGCAGTACTTC. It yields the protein CASSESARGNKGEQYF.

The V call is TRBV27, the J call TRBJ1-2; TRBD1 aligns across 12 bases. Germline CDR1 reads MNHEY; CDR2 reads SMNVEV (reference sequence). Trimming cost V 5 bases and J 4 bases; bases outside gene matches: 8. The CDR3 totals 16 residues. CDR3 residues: CASSMGQGAIAYGYTF. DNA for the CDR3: TGTGCCAGCAGTATGGGACAGGGGGCGATTGCCTATGGCTACACCTTC.

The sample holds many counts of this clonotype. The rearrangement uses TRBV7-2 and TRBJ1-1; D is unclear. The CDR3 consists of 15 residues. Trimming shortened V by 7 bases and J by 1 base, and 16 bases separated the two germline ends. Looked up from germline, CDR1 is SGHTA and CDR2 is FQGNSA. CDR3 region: CASTEAGLQNTEAFF. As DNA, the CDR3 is TGTGCCAGCACCGAAGCGGGGTTACAGAACACTGAAGCTTTCTTT.

The chain's CDR3 is CASSQDVGSNRQFF. The CDR3 DNA follows: TGCGCCAGCAGCCAAGATGTCGGGTCTAATCGGCAGTTCTTC. The rearrangement links TRBV4-3 to TRBJ2-1; no clear D gene. CDR1 and CDR2 from the germline V gene are LGHNA and YSLEER. The CDR3 extends over 14 amino acids. V shed 0 bases and J shed 12 bases, with 15 bases lying between them.

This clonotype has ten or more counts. This chain's CDR3 is CASSEGVSYNSPLHF. Here the CDR3 DNA reads TGTGCCAGCAGTGAGGGGGTCTCCTATAATTCACCCCTCCACTTT. This chain joins TRBV6-1 and TRBJ1-6; TRBD1 is a possible D gene (5 bases). The CDR3 runs to 15 residues. Germline loops: CDR1 MNHNS, CDR2 SASEGT. Trimming cost V 3 bases and J 0 bases, with 6 bases left between them.

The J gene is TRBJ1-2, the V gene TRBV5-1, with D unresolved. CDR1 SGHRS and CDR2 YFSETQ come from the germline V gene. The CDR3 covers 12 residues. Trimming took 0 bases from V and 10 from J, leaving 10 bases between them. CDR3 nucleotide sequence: TGCGCCAGCAGCTTGGAATCCCGGGACTACACCTTC. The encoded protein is CASSLESRDYTF.

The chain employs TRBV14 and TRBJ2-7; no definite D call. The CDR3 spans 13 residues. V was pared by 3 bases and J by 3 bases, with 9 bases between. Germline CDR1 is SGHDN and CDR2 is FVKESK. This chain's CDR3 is CASSHPGFYEQYF. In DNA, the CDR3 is TGTGCCAGCAGCCACCCTGGATTCTACGAGCAGTACTTC.

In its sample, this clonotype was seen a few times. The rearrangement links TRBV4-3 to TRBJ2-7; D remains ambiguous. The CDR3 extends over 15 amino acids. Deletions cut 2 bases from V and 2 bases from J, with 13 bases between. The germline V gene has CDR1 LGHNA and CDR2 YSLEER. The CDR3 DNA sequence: TGCGCCAGCAGCCAATCTCATACCCCCACCTACGAGCAGTACTTC. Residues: CASSQSHTPTYEQYF.

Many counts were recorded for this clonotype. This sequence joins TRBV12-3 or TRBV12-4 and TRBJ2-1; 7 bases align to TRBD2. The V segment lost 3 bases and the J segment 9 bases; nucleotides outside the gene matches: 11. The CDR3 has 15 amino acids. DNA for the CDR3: TGTGCCAGCAGTTTTCCTTTCTTTACGGGAGGTGAGCAGTTCTTC. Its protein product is CASSFPFFTGGEQFF.

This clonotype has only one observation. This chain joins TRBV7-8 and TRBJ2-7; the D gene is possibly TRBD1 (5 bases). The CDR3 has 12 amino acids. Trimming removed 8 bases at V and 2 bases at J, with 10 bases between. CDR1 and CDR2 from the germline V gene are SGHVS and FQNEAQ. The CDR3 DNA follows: TGTGCCAGCGGCAGGGATGCCTACGAGCAGTACTTC. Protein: CASGRDAYEQYF.

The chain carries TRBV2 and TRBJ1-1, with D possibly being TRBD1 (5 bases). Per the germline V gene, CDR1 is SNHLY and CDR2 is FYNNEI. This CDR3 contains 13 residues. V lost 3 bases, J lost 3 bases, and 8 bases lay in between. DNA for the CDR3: TGTGCCAGCAGTGATCAGGGTTACACTGAAGCTTTCTTT. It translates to CASSDQGYTEAFF.

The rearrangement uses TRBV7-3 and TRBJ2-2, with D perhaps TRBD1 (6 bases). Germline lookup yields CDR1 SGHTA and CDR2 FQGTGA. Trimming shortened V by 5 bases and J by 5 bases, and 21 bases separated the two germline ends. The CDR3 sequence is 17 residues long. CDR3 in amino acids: CASSPTQGLGWTGELFF. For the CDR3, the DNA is TGTGCCAGCAGCCCAACACAGGGTCTAGGGTGGACCGGGGAGCTGTTTTTT.